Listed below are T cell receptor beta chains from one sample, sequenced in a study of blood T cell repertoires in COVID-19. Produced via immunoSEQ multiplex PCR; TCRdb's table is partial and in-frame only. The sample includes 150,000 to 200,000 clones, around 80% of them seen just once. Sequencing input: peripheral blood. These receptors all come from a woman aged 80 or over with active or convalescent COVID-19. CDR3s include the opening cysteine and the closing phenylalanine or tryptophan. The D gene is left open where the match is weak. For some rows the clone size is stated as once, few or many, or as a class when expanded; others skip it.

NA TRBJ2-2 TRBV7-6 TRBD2 TGTGCCAGCAGCCAGCACGGACTAGCGGGGGGAAGCACCGGGGAGCTGTTTTTT CASSQHGLAGGSTGELFF
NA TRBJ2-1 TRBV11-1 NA TGTGCCAGCAGCTTAGACCGGAGGATCGACAATGAGCAGTTCTTC CASSLDRRIDNEQFF
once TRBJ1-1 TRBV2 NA TGTGCCAGCAGTGAGAGGAGGGGCCTTGAAGCTTTCTTT CASSERRGLEAFF
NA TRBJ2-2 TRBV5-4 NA TGTGCCAGCAGCTCTGACAGTGCGAACACCGGGGAGCTGTTTTTT CASSSDSANTGELFF
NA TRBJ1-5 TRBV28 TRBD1 TGTGCCAGCAGCTACCCTACAGGGGATCAGCCCCAGCATTTT CASSYPTGDQPQHF
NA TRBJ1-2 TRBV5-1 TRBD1 TGCGCCAGCAGCCCAGGACAGGGGGACTATGGCTACACCTTC CASSPGQGDYGYTF
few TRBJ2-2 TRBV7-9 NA TGTGCCACCAGACCAACAGGGACCACCGGGGAGCTGTTTTTT CATRPTGTTGELFF
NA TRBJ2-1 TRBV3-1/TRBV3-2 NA TGTGCCAGCACTCACGGAGGGGGGGCGTACAATGAGCAGTTCTTC CASTHGGGAYNEQFF
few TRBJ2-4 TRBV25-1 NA TGTGCCAGCCCACAACCCAGAGCCAAAAACATTCAGTACTTC CASPQPRAKNIQYF
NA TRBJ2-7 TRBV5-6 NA TGTGCCAGCAGCTTACTGACAGTCTACGAGCAGTACTTC CASSLLTVYEQYF
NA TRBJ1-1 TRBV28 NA TGTGCCAGCAGTAACGGACAGACACCTGAAGCTTTCTTT CASSNGQTPEAFF
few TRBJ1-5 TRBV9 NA TGTGCCAGCAGCGTAGGACTAAATCAGCCCCAGCATTTT CASSVGLNQPQHF
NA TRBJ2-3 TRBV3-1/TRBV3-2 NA TGTGCCAGCAGCCCCACTGGCACAGATACGCAGTATTTT CASSPTGTDTQYF
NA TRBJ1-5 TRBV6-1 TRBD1 TGTGCCAGCAGTGCCCAACGGGACAGGGGGCAGCCCCAGCATTTT CASSAQRDRGQPQHF
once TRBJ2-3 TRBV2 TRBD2 TGTGCCAGCAGAGGAGTAGCGGGGGGGCTCACGCAGTATTTT CASRGVAGGLTQYF
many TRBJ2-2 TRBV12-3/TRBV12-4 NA TGTGCCAGCAGTTTTCGGGACACCGGGGAGCTGTTTTTT CASSFRDTGELFF
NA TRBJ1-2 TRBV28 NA TGTGCCAGCAGTGGGGGGACGTTGAGCGAGTATGGCTACACCTTC CASSGGTLSEYGYTF
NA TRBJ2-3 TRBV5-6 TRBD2 TGTGCCAGCAGCTTACCGGCGGGGGGGTGGACAGATACGCAGTATTTT CASSLPAGGWTDTQYF
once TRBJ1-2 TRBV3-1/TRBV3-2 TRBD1 TGTGCCAGCAGCCGCCGGGACAGCTATGGCTACACCTTC CASSRRDSYGYTF
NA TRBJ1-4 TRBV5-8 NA TGTGCCAGCAGCTTGCAGGGGTGGGGTGAAAAACTGTTTTTT CASSLQGWGEKLFF
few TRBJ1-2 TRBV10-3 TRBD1 TGTGCCATCAGCCTGACAGGGGTGCATGGCTACACCTTC CAISLTGVHGYTF
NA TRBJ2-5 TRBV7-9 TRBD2 TGTGCCAGCAGCAGACTAGCGGGGGCCCTTAAAGAGACCCAGTACTTC CASSRLAGALKETQYF
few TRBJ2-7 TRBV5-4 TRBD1 TGTGCCAGCAGCTCCTGGGGAGGACAGGGTGCCGAGCAGTACTTC CASSSWGGQGAEQYF
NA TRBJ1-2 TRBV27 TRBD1 TGTGCCAGCCCCAGTCCAGGGGGTGGATCCGGCGGGGCCTATGGCTACACCTTC CASPSPGGGSGGAYGYTF
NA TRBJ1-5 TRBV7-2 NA TGTGCCAGCAGCTTAGAGATAGGGGTGAATCAGCCCCAGCATTTT CASSLEIGVNQPQHF
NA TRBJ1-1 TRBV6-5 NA TGTGCCAGCCAGTGGGAGGGCATGAACACTGAAGCTTTCTTT CASQWEGMNTEAFF
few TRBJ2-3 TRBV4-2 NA TGTGCCAGCAGCCAAGATGGGGGGATCACAGATACGCAGTATTTT CASSQDGGITDTQYF
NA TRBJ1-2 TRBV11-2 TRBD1 TGTGCCAGCAGCTTAGTGGACAGGGCTGGCTATGGCTACACCTTC CASSLVDRAGYGYTF
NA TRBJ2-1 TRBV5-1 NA TGCGCCAGCAGCTTGGACCCAGGGAACGGTGAGCAGTTCTTC CASSLDPGNGEQFF
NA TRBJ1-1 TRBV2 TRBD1 TGTGCCAGCAGATATGGGACAGGGAGACCGAACACTGAAGCTTTCTTT CASRYGTGRPNTEAFF
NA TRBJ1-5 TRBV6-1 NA TGTGCCAGCAGTGAACAGGGCAATCAGCCCCAGCATTTT CASSEQGNQPQHF
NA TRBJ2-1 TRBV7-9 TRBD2 TGTGCCAGCGGGGAGGGCCCGGCCTACAATGAGCAGTTCTTC CASGEGPAYNEQFF
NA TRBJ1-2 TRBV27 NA TGTGCCAGCAGTTTCTACCGCGACTATGGCTACACCTTC CASSFYRDYGYTF
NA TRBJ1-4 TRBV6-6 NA TGTGCCAGCAGTGAGGGCTCCGCAACTAATGAAAAACTGTTTTTT CASSEGSATNEKLFF
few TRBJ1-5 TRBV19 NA TGTGCCACGACGCGAATTGGAGCCGGTCAGCATCAGCCCCAGCATTTT CATTRIGAGQHQPQHF
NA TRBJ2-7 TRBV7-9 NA TGTGCCAGCAGCTTAGTGGGCAGCTCCTACGAGCAGTACTTC CASSLVGSSYEQYF
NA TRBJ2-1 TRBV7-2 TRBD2 TGTGCCAGCAGCCCCCTCCCGGGGGGGCCTTACAATGAGCAGTTCTTC CASSPLPGGPYNEQFF
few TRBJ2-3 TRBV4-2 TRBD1 TGTGCCAGCAGCCGCAAACCACCGACAGGGGGCGTTATTCCAGATACGCAGTATTTT CASSRKPPTGGVIPDTQYF
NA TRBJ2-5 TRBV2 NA TGTGCCACAGCAGGGGGGTACCAAGAGACCCAGTACTTC CATAGGYQETQYF
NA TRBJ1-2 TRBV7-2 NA TGTGCCAGCAGCTTAGACAGGAAGGACTATGGCTACACCTTC CASSLDRKDYGYTF
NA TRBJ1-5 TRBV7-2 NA TGTGCCAGCAGCTTTGACACATATAGCAATCAGCCCCAGCATTTT CASSFDTYSNQPQHF
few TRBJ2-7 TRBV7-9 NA TGTGCCAGCAGCTTAGGTCCCGCATTTGACTCCGAGCAGTACTTC CASSLGPAFDSEQYF
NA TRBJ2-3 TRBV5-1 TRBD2 TGCGCCAGCAGCGACAATAGCGGGGGAACAGATACGCAGTATTTT CASSDNSGGTDTQYF
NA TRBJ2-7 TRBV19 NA TGTGCCAGTAGTCCCCAATCCAGCTACGAGCAGTACTTC CASSPQSSYEQYF